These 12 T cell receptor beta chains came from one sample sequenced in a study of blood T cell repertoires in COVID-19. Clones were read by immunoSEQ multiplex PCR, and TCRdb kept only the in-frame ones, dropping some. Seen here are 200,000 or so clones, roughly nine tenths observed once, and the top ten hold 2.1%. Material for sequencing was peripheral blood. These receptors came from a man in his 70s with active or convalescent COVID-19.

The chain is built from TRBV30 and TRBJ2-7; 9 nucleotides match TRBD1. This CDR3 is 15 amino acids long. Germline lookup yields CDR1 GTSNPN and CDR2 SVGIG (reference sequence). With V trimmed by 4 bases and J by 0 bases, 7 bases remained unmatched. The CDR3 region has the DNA TGTGCCTGGACCCCACGGGACAGGGCCTCCTACGAGCAGTACTTC. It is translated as CAWTPRDRASYEQYF.

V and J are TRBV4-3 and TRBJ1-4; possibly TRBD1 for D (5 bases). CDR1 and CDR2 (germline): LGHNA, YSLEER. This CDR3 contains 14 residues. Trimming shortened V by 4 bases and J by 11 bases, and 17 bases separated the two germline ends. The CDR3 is CASSPGLGGAKLFF. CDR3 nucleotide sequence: TGCGCCAGCAGCCCGGGACTTGGAGGGGCGAAACTGTTTTTT.

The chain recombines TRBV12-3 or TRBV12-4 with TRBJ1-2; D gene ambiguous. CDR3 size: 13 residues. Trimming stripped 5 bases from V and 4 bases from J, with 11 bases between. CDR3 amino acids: CASSTIEVYGYTF. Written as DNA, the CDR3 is TGTGCCAGCAGTACCATAGAGGTCTATGGCTACACCTTC.

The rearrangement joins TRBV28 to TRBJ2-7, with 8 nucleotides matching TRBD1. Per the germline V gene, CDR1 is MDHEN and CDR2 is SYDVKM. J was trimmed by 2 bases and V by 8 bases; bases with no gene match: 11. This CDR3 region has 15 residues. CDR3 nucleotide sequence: TGTGCCAGCGGAAGTGGAGGGACAGGAACCTACGAGCAGTACTTC. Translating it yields CASGSGGTGTYEQYF.

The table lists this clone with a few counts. For the CDR3, the DNA is TGTGCCAGCTCAGCGACAGGGGGCGGCAATCAGCCCCAGCATTTT. It translates to CASSATGGGNQPQHF. This chain links TRBV18 with TRBJ1-5; TRBD1 matches 10 bases. The V and J ends lost 5 bases and 2 bases, in that order; junction bases with no gene match: 3. The CDR3 has 15 residues. Germline CDR1 is KGHSH and CDR2 is LQKENI.

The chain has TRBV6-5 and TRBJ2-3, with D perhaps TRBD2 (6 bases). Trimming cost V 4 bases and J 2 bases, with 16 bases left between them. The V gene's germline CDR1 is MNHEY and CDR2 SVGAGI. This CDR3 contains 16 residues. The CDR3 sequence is CASSWISGPHTDTQYF. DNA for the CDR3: TGTGCCAGCAGTTGGATCAGCGGGCCGCACACAGATACGCAGTATTTT.

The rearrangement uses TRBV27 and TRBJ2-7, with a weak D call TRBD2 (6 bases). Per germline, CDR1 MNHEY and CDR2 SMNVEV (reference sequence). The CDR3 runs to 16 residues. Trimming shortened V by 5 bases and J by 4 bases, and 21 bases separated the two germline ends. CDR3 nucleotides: TGTGCCAGCAGTCCGCCCGCCCCTGGCGGGGCGTACGAGCAGTACTTC. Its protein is CASSPPAPGGAYEQYF.

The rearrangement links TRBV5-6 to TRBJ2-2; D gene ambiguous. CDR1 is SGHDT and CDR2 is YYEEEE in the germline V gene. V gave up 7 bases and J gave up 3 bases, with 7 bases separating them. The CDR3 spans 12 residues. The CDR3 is CASLADTGELFF. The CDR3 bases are TGTGCCAGCCTGGCAGACACCGGGGAGCTGTTTTTT.

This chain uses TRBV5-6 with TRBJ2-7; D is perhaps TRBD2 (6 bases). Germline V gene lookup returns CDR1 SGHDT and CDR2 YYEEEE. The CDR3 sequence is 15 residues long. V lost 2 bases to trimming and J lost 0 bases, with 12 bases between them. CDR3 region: CASSFGGASSYEQYF. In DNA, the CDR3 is TGTGCCAGCAGCTTCGGAGGGGCGAGCTCCTACGAGCAGTACTTC.

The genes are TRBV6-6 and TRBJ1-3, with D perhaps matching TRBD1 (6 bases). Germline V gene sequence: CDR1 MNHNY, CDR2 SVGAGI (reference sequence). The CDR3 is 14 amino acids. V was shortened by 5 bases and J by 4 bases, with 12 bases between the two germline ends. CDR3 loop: CASSARDKGNTIYF. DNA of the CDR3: TGTGCCAGCAGTGCCCGGGACAAAGGAAACACCATATATTTT.

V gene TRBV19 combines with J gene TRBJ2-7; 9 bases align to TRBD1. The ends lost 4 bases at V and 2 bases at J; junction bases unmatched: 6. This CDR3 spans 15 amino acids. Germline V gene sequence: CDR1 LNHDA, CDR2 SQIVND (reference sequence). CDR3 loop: CASSTSGTGPYEQYF. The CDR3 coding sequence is TGTGCCAGTAGTACATCCGGGACAGGGCCCTACGAGCAGTACTTC.

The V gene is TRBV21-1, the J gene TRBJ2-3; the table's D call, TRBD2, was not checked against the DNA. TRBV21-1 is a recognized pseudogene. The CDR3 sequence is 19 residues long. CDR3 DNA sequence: TGTGCCAGCAGCATCTTAACAGGGTCTGCGGGGGACCCCACAGATACGCAGTATTTT. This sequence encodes CASSILTGSAGDPTDTQYF.